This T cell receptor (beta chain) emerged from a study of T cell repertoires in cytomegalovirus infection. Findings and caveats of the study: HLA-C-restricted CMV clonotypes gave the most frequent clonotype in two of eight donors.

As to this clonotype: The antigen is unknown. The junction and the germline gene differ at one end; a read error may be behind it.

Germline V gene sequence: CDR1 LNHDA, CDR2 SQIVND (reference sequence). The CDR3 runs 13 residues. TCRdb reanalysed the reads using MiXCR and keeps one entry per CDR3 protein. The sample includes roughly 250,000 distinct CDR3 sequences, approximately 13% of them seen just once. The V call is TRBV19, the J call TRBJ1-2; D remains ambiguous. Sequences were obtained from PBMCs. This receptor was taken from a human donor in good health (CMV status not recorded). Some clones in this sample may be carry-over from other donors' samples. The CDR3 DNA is TGTGCCAGTAGCATAGCCGACGGGAATGGCTACACCTTC. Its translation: CASSIADGNGYTF.